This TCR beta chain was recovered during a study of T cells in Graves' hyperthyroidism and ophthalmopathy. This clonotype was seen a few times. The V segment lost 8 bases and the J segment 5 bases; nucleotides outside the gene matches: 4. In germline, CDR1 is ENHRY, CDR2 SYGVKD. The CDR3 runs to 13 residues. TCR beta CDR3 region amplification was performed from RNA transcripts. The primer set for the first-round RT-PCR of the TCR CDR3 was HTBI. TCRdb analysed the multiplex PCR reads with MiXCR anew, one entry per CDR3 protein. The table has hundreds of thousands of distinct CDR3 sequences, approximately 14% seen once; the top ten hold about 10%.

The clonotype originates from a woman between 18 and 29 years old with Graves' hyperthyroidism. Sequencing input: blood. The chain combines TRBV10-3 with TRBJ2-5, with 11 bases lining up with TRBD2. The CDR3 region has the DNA TGTGCCATCGCCTTAGCGGGGGGGGAGACCCAGTACTTC. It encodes CAIALAGGETQYF.